These 5 T cell receptor beta chains originate from one sample sequenced in a study of T cell responses to AZD1222 COVID-19 vaccine. The table came from immunoSEQ multiplex PCR; TCRdb's copy has only in-frame clones and leaves some out. Here the sample spans under 70,000 clones, around 79% being singletons. The specimen comprised peripheral blood, sampled on day 0 of MenACWY control vaccination. Source of these receptors: an adult in good health.

The CDR3 nucleotides are TGTGCCAGCACTTCTAGCGGGACCGGGGAGCTGTTTTTT. Encoded protein: CASTSSGTGELFF. The chain couples TRBV3-1 (or the pseudogene TRBV3-2) to TRBJ2-2; 8 bases fit TRBD2. The V gene end was trimmed by 7 bases and the J gene end by 5 bases; junction bases not matched to a gene: 3. The germline V gene encodes CDR1 LGHDT and CDR2 YNNKEL (reference sequence). This CDR3 is built from 13 residues.

The chain combines TRBV7-9 with TRBJ2-1; D is possibly TRBD1 (5 bases). Germline V CDR1 and CDR2: SEHNR, FQNEAQ (reference sequence). V was cut by 0 bases and J by 8 bases, with 8 bases left in between. CDR3 length: 13 amino acids. The CDR3 DNA is TGTGCCAGCAGCTTAGCCCAGGGCGATGAGCAGTTCTTC. It translates to CASSLAQGDEQFF.

The rearrangement joins TRBV6-2 or TRBV6-3 to TRBJ2-2, with TRBD1 identical over 9 bases. Germline lookup yields CDR1 MNHEY and CDR2 SVGEGT. The V and J ends lost 5 bases and 0 bases, in that order; junction bases with no gene match: 10. The CDR3 is made up of 18 amino acids. The CDR3 here is CASSSPGQGIANTGELFF. The CDR3 region has the DNA TGTGCCAGCAGTAGTCCGGGACAGGGAATTGCGAACACCGGGGAGCTGTTTTTT.

The chain employs TRBV5-1 and TRBJ2-4; 7 nucleotides line up with TRBD1. V lost 3 bases, J lost 4 bases, and 4 bases stayed unmatched. This CDR3 is 14 amino acids long. Germline CDR1 and CDR2: SGHRS and YFSETQ. CDR3 nucleotides: TGCGCCAGCAGCTGGGACAGCACTAAAAACATTCAGTACTTC. Its translation: CASSWDSTKNIQYF.

V and J are TRBV30 and TRBJ1-5; D unresolved. CDR3 length: 12 amino acids. CDR1 and CDR2 from the germline V gene are GTSNPN and SVGIG (reference sequence). V dropped 1 base and J dropped 4 bases, with 5 bases sitting between them. The CDR3 reads CAWSGSNQPQHF. In nucleotides, the CDR3 is TGTGCCTGGAGTGGTAGTAATCAGCCCCAGCATTTT.